Detailed here is one T cell receptor beta chain. Its antigen is still unknown. The entry originates in a study of T cell responses to AZD1222 COVID-19 vaccine. V shed 4 bases and J 2 bases; nucleotides not matched to a gene: 7. In germline, CDR1 is SGHTA, CDR2 FQGNSA. The CDR3 length is 16 residues. General observations from the study: Along spike, vaccine-associated CD4 TCRs were found throughout, with dominance at 160-218 and 743-854.

TCRdb's table, derived via immunoSEQ multiplex PCR, lists solely in-frame clones and lacks some. This table holds about 150,000 clones, under 95% found once. The material was peripheral blood, obtained on day 0 of AZD1222 vaccination. The sequence was collected from an adult in good health. V is TRBV7-2 and J is TRBJ1-3; 8 nucleotides line up with TRBD1. The CDR3 is CASSWGLGQAGNTIYF. Here the CDR3 DNA reads TGTGCCAGCAGCTGGGGTTTGGGACAGGCTGGAAACACCATATATTTT. Full variable domain (remainder filled in from reference TRBV7-2 and TRBJ1-3): GAGVSQSPSNKVTEKGKDVELRCDPISGHTALYWYRQSLGQGLEFLIYFQGNSAPDKSGLPSDRFSAERTGGSVSTLTIQRTQQEDSAVYLCASSWGLGQAGNTIYFGEGSWLTVV.